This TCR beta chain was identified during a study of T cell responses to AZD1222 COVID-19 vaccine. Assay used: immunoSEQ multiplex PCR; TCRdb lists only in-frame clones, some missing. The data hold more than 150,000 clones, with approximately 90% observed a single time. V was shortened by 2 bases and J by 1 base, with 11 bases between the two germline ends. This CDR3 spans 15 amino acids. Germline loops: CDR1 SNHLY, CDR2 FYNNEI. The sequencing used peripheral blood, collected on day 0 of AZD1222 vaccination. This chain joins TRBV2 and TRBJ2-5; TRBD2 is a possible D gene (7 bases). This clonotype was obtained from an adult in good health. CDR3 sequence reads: CASSEFGGPQETQYF. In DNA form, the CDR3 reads TGTGCCAGCAGTGAATTCGGGGGGCCCCAAGAGACCCAGTACTTC.